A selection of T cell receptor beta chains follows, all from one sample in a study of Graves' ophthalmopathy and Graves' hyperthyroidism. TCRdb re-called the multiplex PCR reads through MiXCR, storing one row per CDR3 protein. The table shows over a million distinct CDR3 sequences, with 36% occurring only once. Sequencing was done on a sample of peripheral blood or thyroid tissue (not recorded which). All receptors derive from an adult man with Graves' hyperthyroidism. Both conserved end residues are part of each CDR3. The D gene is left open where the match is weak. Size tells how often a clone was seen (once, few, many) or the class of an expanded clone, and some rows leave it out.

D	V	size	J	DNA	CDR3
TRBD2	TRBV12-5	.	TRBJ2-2	TGTGCTAGTGGTTTTTTCGTGACTAGCGGGGGGACGAACACCGGGGAGCTGTTTTTT	CASGFFVTSGGTNTGELFF
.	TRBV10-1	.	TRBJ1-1	TGCGCCAGCACCCCACCAGGACGGGGGAGCACTGAAGCTTTCTTT	CASTPPGRGSTEAFF
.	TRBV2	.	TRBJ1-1	TGTGCCAGCACCCAGGAGCGGACTGAAGCTTTCTTT	CASTQERTEAFF
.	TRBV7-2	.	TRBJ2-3	TGTGCCAGCAGCTTACTTGGCGGGGCGGCAGATACGCAGTATTTT	CASSLLGGAADTQYF
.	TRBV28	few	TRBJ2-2	TGTGCCAGCAGTTTAACGGTTAGCACCGGGGAGCTGTTTTTT	CASSLTVSTGELFF
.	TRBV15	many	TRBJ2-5	TGTGCCACCAGCAGAGATCGGGTTCTAGGAGAGACCCAGTACTTC	CATSRDRVLGETQYF
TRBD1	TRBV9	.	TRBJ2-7	TGTGCCAGCGGCGCGGGACAGGGCTCCTACGAGCAGTACTTC	CASGAGQGSYEQYF
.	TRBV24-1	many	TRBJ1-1	TGTGCCACCAGCAGCCGTGAAGGGACGTCAACTGAAGCTTTCTTT	CATSSREGTSTEAFF
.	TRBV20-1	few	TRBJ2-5	TGCAGTGCTAGAGACCCCAAACTAGCTCAAGAGACCCAGTACTTC	CSARDPKLAQETQYF
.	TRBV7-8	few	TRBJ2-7	TGCGCCAGCAGCCAAGTCACGGGCCTAGACTACGAGCAGTACTTC	CASSQVTGLDYEQYF
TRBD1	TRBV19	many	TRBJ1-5	TGTGCCAGTACCCCGGGACAGGGGCCTGGTGTGGGCAATCAGCCCCAGCATTTT	CASTPGQGPGVGNQPQHF
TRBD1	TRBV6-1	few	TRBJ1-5	TGTGCCAGCAGTGAAGAACACGGGACAGGGTTTGATCAGCCCCAGCATTTT	CASSEEHGTGFDQPQHF
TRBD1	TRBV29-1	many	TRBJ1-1	TGCAGCGTTGAAGGGATACCCGGGACAGGGGCCGCAGTTCCTGAAGCTTTCTTT	CSVEGIPGTGAAVPEAFF
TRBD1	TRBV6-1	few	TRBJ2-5	TGTGCCAGCAGTAACCCGGGACAGAAAGAGACCCAGTACTTC	CASSNPGQKETQYF
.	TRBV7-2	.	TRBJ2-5	TGTGCCAGCAGCTACTCGGGGGGCTGGGAAGAGACCCAGTACTTC	CASSYSGGWEETQYF
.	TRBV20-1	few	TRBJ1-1	TGCAGTGCCCTCGACAGGAATGAAGCTTTCTTT	CSALDRNEAFF
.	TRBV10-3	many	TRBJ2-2	TGTGCCATCAGTGAGCTTGGGGAGCTGTTTTTT	CAISELGELFF
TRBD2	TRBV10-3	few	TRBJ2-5	TGTGCCATCAGTGAGTCCACTAGCGGGAGGAACGTGGAGACCCAGTACTTC	CAISESTSGRNVETQYF
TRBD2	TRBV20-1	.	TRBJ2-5	TGCAGTGCTAGAACCGTGGGACTAGCGGCAGAGGCCCAGTACTTC	CSARTVGLAAEAQYF
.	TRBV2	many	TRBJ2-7	TGTGCCAGCAGTGAAAAGGGGAGGTGGGATTCTATCTCCTACGAGCAGTACTTC	CASSEKGRWDSISYEQYF
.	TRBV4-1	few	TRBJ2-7	TGCGCCAGCAGCCAAGTGGGAACCTCCTCCTACGAGCAGTACTTC	CASSQVGTSSYEQYF
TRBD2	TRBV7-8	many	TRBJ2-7	TGTGCCAGCAGCGAGCAGCGGGGATCTACCTACGAGCAGTACTTC	CASSEQRGSTYEQYF
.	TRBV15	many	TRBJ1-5	TGTGCCACCAGCAGGGGATATAGCAATCAGCCCCAGCATTTT	CATSRGYSNQPQHF
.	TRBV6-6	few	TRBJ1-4	TGTGCCAGCAGTTACGCAAATAATGAAAAACTGTTTTTT	CASSYANNEKLFF
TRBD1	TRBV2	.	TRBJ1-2	TGTGCCAGCAGAATGGGACAGGGCTCTGGCTACACCTTC	CASRMGQGSGYTF
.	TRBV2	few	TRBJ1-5	TGTGCCAGCAGTGTTACGGGAGGGCCCCTCGAGCATTTT	CASSVTGGPLEHF
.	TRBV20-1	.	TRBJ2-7	TGCAGTGCTTATACAGGGCTACGAGGTACCCAGTACTTC	CSAYTGLRGTQYF
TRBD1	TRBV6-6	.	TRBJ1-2	TGTGCCAGCAGCCGAGGGACAGACGATGGCTACACCTTC	CASSRGTDDGYTF
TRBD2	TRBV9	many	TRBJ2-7	TGTGCCAGCAGCCCCCACCCGGGACTAGGAACGGACGAGCAGTACTTC	CASSPHPGLGTDEQYF
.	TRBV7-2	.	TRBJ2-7	TGTGCCAGCAGCTTAGCTGTCCGGACCTACGAGCAGTACTTC	CASSLAVRTYEQYF
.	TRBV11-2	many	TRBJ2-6	TGTGCCAGCAGCTTAGGTCGTACCTCCTCGGGGGCCAACGTCCTGACTTTC	CASSLGRTSSGANVLTF
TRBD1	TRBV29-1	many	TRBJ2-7	TGCAGCGTTGATTGGACAGGGCGCGAGCAGTACTTC	CSVDWTGREQYF
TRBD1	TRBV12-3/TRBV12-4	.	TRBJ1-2	TGTGCCAGCAGCCCTGGCCCCCCACAGGGGCCAACTTATGGCTACACCTTC	CASSPGPPQGPTYGYTF
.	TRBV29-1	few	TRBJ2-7	TGCAGCGTTGAAGATCACGTAAAGAGCTCCTACGAGCAGTACTTC	CSVEDHVKSSYEQYF
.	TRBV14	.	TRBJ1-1	TGTGCCAGCAGCCAAGACGAGGATCACACTGAAGCTTTCTTT	CASSQDEDHTEAFF
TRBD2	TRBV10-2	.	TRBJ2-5	TGCGCCAGCAGTGAGTCGACTAGCGGGGGGATGGAAGAGACCCAGTACTTC	CASSESTSGGMEETQYF
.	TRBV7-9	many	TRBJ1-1	TGTGCCAGCAGCGGTCCAGGCATGAACACTGAAGCTTTCTTT	CASSGPGMNTEAFF
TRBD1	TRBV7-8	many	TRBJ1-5	TGTGCCAGCAGCCCGATGGGACAGGGCCATCAGCCCCAGCATTTT	CASSPMGQGHQPQHF
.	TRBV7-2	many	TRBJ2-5	TGTGCCAGCAGCTTAGATACGGGTCCGGGAGAGACCCAGTACTTC	CASSLDTGPGETQYF
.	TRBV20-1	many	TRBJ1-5	TGCAGTGCTAGCCCCGCCCTTGACTACAATCAGCCCCAGCATTTT	CSASPALDYNQPQHF
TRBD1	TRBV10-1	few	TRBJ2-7	TGCGCCAGCAAGCCGGGACAGGGGGCTGGCGAGCAGTACTTC	CASKPGQGAGEQYF